The clone carrying this T cell receptor beta chain was observed a handful of times. Its antigen is not known. The data were taken from a study of shared clonotypes between healthy human individuals. Study conclusions and caveats: Blood was the only sampled material, and tissue repertoires likely differ.

Germline assignment: CDR1 SGHRS and CDR2 YFSETQ. The CDR3 contains 15 residues. Trimming shortened V by 0 bases and J by 4 bases, and 11 bases separated the two germline ends. This table comes from immunoSEQ multiplex PCR, and its TCRdb copy is limited to in-frame clones, with some not included. The sample yields 400,000 to 550,000 clones, around 80% seen once. The sample comprised PBMCs. The gene calls are TRBV5-1 and TRBJ1-5; D might be TRBD1 (5 bases). The TCR was taken from a woman aged 35 to 49 in good health. Some clones in this sample may be carry-over from other donors' samples. The CDR3 sequence is CASSLVGAQNQPQHF. The CDR3, as DNA: TGCGCCAGCAGCTTGGTCGGGGCGCAAAATCAGCCCCAGCATTTT.